This is a list of T cell receptor beta chains from one sample in a study of human T cells and chemical hapten exposure. TCRdb reprocessed the RACE reads with MiXCR, giving one entry per CDR3 protein. The profile shows more than 300,000 distinct CDR3 sequences, about 5.1% of them singletons. The sample consisted of whole blood, taken in connection with sensitization to the hapten diphenylcyclopropenone (DPC). These receptors were collected from a woman aged 45 to 65 with alopecia areata. Some clones in this sample may be carry-over from other donors' samples. CDR3s include the opening cysteine and the closing phenylalanine or tryptophan. The D gene is left open where the match is weak. Clone size appears in some rows only: once, few, many, or a class for an expanded clone.

V gene	D gene	clone size	J gene	CDR3 DNA	CDR3 protein
TRBV6-5	-	many	TRBJ1-1	TGTGCCAGCAGTTACACGGGCAACACTGAAGCTTTCTTT	CASSYTGNTEAFF
TRBV20-1	-	many	TRBJ1-5	TGCAGTGCTAGAGTCTATAAGGGCAATCAGCCCCAGCATTTT	CSARVYKGNQPQHF
TRBV20-1	-	few	TRBJ1-1	TGCAGTGCTCCGGACTGGGCTTCCACTGAAGCTTTCTTT	CSAPDWASTEAFF
TRBV18	TRBD2	many	TRBJ2-7	TGTGCCAGCTCACCGGCTAGCGGCTACGAGCAGTACTTC	CASSPASGYEQYF
TRBV2	TRBD1	few	TRBJ1-2	TGTGCCAGCAGTACAGGGGACCGGCATGGCTACACCTTC	CASSTGDRHGYTF
TRBV6-5	TRBD2	few	TRBJ2-3	TGTGCCAGTCGTAGAGCGGGAGGGGGAGATACGCAGTATTTT	CASRRAGGGDTQYF
TRBV5-1	TRBD1	many	TRBJ2-3	TGCGCCAGCAGCCGGACAGGGGATTACGCAGATACGCAGTATTTT	CASSRTGDYADTQYF
TRBV4-1	TRBD1	few	TRBJ2-3	TGCGCCAGCAGCCAAGGGACAGGTCGAGATACGCAGTATTTT	CASSQGTGRDTQYF
TRBV5-1	TRBD2	many	TRBJ2-1	TGCGCCAGCAGCAGGGGACTAGCGAAGAGCTCCTACAATGAGCAGTTCTTC	CASSRGLAKSSYNEQFF
TRBV27	TRBD1	-	TRBJ1-5	TGTGCCAGCAGTCAGGGGGTACGGCAGCCCCAGCATTTT	CASSQGVRQPQHF
TRBV9	-	few	TRBJ2-2	TGTGCCAGCAGCTTAGGTGTATCGCGGAACGGGGAGCTGTTTTTT	CASSLGVSRNGELFF
TRBV27	-	many	TRBJ1-4	TGTGCCAGCAGTCATAATGAAAAACTGTTTTTT	CASSHNEKLFF
TRBV28	-	many	TRBJ1-1	TGTGCCAGCAGTGTAAAGAACACTGAAGCTTTCTTT	CASSVKNTEAFF
TRBV24-1	-	-	TRBJ2-2	TGTGCCACCCAGACAGGAAAGGGGAGGTTCGCCGGGGAGCTGTTTTTT	CATQTGKGRFAGELFF